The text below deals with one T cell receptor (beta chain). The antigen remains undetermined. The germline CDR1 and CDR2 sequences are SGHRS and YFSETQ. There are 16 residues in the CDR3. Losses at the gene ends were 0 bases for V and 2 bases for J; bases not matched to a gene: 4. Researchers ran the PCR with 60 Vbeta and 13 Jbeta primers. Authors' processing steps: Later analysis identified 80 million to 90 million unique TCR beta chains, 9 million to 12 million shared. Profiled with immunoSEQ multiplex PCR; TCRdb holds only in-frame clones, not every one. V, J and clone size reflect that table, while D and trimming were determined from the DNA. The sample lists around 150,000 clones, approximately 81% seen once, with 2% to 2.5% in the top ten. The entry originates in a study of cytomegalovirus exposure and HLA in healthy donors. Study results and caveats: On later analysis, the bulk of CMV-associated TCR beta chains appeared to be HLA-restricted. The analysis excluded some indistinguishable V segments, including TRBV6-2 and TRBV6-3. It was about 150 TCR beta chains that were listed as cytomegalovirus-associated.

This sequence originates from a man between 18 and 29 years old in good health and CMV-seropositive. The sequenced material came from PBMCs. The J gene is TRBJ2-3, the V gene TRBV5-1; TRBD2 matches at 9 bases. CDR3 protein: CASSLAGGGATDTQYF. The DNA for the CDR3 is TGCGCCAGCAGCTTGGCCGGCGGGGGGGCCACAGATACGCAGTATTTT. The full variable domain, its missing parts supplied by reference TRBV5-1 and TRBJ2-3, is KAGVTQTPRYLIKTRGQQVTLSCSPISGHRSVSWYQQTPGQGLQFLFEYFSETQRNKGNFPGRFSGRQFSNSRSEMNVSTLELGDSALYLCASSLAGGGATDTQYFGPGTRLTVL.